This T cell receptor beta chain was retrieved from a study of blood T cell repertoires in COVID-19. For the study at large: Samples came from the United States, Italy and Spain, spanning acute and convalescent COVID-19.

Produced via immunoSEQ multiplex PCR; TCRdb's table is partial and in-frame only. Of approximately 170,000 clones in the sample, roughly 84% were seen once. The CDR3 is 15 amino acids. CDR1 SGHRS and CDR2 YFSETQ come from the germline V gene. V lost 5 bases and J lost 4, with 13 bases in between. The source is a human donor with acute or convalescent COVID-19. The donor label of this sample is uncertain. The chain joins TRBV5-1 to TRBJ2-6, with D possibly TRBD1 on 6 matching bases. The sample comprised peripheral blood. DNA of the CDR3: TGCGCCAGCAGAGACAGGCGGAGGGGGGCCAACGTCCTGACTTTC. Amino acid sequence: CASRDRRRGANVLTF.